The clone carrying this TCR beta chain was counted between two and nine times. As yet, its antigen is unknown. V was shortened by 3 bases and J by 4 bases, with 3 bases between the two germline ends. The CDR3 runs to 11 residues. Germline values: CDR1 LGHNT, CDR2 FRNRAP. This sample stems from a study of cytomegalovirus exposure and HLA in healthy donors. Notes on the study in general: The tendency of first-cohort TCR clusters to co-occur in the 120 validation repertoires was the finding of a later analysis.

The data were produced by immunoSEQ multiplex PCR, yet TCRdb's version contains in-frame clones alone and is incomplete. Here the sample spans under 200,000 clones, 86% being singletons. This clonotype was obtained from a woman aged 18-35 years in good health and CMV-seronegative. Sequencing was performed on PBMCs. This chain connects TRBV12-5 to TRBJ1-1, with D unresolved. The CDR3 here is CASGFGTEAFF. For the CDR3, the DNA is TGTGCTAGTGGTTTCGGCACTGAAGCTTTCTTT.